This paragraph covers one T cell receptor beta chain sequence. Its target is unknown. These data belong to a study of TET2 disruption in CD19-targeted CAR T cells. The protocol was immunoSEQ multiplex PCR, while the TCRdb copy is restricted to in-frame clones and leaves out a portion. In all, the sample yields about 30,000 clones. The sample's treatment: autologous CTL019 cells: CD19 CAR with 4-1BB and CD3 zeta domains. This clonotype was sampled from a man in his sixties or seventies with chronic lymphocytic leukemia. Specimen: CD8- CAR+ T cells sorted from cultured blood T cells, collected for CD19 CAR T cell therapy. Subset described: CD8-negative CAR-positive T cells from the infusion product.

This chain's CDR3 is CASSPPAGEFDYTF. CDR3 DNA, as far as it was read: TGTGCCAGCTCACCACCGGCAGGGGAGTTCGAC. The chain couples TRBV18 to TRBJ1-2; a weak D match, TRBD1 (6 bases). The CDR3 is cut off 3 residues early in the read; its end comes from the germline J gene. The germline V gene has CDR1 KGHSH and CDR2 LQKENI. The CDR3 is 14 amino acids.